The sequence of this TCR beta chain was determined in a study of CD8 T cells in ankylosing spondylitis. Study outcomes and limitations: Ankylosing spondylitis blood seemed to carry a telltale TCR beta motif made of about 8 highly homologous variants. Clones linked to disease were reported to show significant enrichment in matched ankylosing spondylitis synovial fluid.

A few counts support this clonotype. Its antigen is not identified. TCRdb re-analysed the 5' RACE reads in MiXCR, keeping a single row per CDR3 protein. This sample has 500,000 to 550,000 distinct CDR3 sequences, with about 12% found just once. V was clipped by 1 base and J by 3 bases, with 10 bases between them. The germline CDR1 and CDR2 sequences are SGHRS and YFSETQ. The CDR3 consists of 14 residues. Sequenced input: blood, either unsorted or a sorted T cell fraction (not recorded which). V and J are TRBV5-1 and TRBJ1-2; D is undetermined. The clonotype was recovered from a male donor with ankylosing spondylitis. The CDR3 protein is CASSLRREDYGYTF. As DNA, the CDR3 is TGCGCCAGCAGCTTGCGCCGGGAGGACTATGGCTACACCTTC.